The rows below give T cell receptor beta chains drawn from one sample of a study of blood T cell repertoires in COVID-19. Method: immunoSEQ multiplex PCR; TCRdb's copy keeps in-frame clones and lacks some. Here the sample spans about 380,000 clones, about 87% being singletons. Sequenced sample: PBMCs or T cells enriched from blood (not recorded which). The receptors were sampled from a man aged 25-45 years who had recovered from COVID-19. CDR3s include the opening cysteine and the closing phenylalanine or tryptophan. D genes are given only for firm matches. Some rows mark clone size as missing; the rest say once, few, many or name a class of expanded clone.

NA	NA	TRBV5-6	TRBJ1-2	TGTGCCAGCACCTCGCCCCGGGTGAATGGCTACACCTTC	CASTSPRVNGYTF
TRBD1	few	TRBV10-3	TRBJ1-2	TGTGCCATCAGTGTGGGGACAGGAGCTAACTATGGCTACACCTTC	CAISVGTGANYGYTF
TRBD1	NA	TRBV7-9	TRBJ2-7	TGTGCCAGCAGCTTACCAGGGGGTATGGTTTACGAGCAGTACTTC	CASSLPGGMVYEQYF
NA	NA	TRBV21-1	TRBJ2-7	TGTGCCACCCAGACACCTGCCTACGAGCAGTACTTC	CATQTPAYEQYF
TRBD1	NA	TRBV7-9	TRBJ1-1	TGTGCCAGCAGCTTAGCAGGGACAGGGAGGTACACTGAAGCTTTCTTT	CASSLAGTGRYTEAFF
NA	NA	TRBV5-4	TRBJ1-2	TGTGCCAGCAGCTCCCGCAAGGGGCCGACTAACTATGGCTACACCTTC	CASSSRKGPTNYGYTF
NA	few	TRBV5-5	TRBJ2-3	TGTGCCAGCAGCTTGTCTAGGACAGGCACAGATACGCAGTATTTT	CASSLSRTGTDTQYF
NA	once	TRBV7-9	TRBJ1-6	TGTGCCAGCAGCTTATGGGCAGGGCCTAAATCCCCCCATTCACCCCTCCACTTT	CASSLWAGPKSPHSPLHF
TRBD1	NA	TRBV3-1/TRBV3-2	TRBJ1-3	TGTGCCAGCAGCCAGACAGGGGTTTTTTTTGACACCATATATTTT	CASSQTGVFFDTIYF
TRBD2	NA	TRBV4-1	TRBJ2-5	TGCGCCAGCAGCCAAGACTGGGGCGGGGGGACCCAGTACTTC	CASSQDWGGGTQYF
NA	NA	TRBV5-4	TRBJ1-2	TGTGCCAGCAGCTTCGACTCCCGACGGGGCTACACCTTC	CASSFDSRRGYTF
NA	NA	TRBV6-1	TRBJ1-2	TGTGCCAGCAGTGAGGACATTATTGGCTACACCTTC	CASSEDIIGYTF
TRBD1	NA	TRBV18	TRBJ1-2	TGTGCCAGCTCACCACTGGGACAGTTGGCTGGCTATGGCTACACCTTC	CASSPLGQLAGYGYTF
TRBD2	NA	TRBV28	TRBJ2-1	TGTGCCAGCAGTTTTTTCCAGCGGGGGGGCAATGAGCAGTTCTTC	CASSFFQRGGNEQFF
NA	NA	TRBV19	TRBJ2-2	TGTGCCAGTATCACGTCGGCGCGGGGCACCGGGGAGCTGTTTTTT	CASITSARGTGELFF
TRBD2	NA	TRBV7-9	TRBJ2-1	TGTGCCAGCAGACTACTAGCGGGGGGTGTCAATGAGCAGTTCTTC	CASRLLAGGVNEQFF
TRBD1	NA	TRBV2	TRBJ1-2	TGTGCCAGCAGTGAAGGACAGGGTAATGGCTACACCTTC	CASSEGQGNGYTF
NA	NA	TRBV18	TRBJ1-2	TGTGCCAGCTCACGGGGGGGCTATGGCTACACCTTC	CASSRGGYGYTF
TRBD1	NA	TRBV7-2	TRBJ1-5	TGTGCCAGCAGCCCCCGGGACAGGGATAATCAGCCCCAGCATTTT	CASSPRDRDNQPQHF
NA	NA	TRBV25-1	TRBJ2-7	TGTGCCAGCAGAGGACCGGGGAGCTCCTACGAGCAGTACTTC	CASRGPGSSYEQYF
NA	NA	TRBV5-6	TRBJ1-5	TGTGCCAGCAGCTTGTGGGGCCCGTCCCCAAATCAGCCCCAGCATTTT	CASSLWGPSPNQPQHF
NA	NA	TRBV10-3	TRBJ1-1	TGTGCCATCAGTGAAGGGACTATCCTAAAAAAAGCTTTCTTT	CAISEGTILKKAFF
TRBD1	NA	TRBV7-9	TRBJ2-7	TGTGCCAGCAGCGATTCAAAAGACAGGGTCTACGAGCAGTACTTC	CASSDSKDRVYEQYF
TRBD1	NA	TRBV5-1	TRBJ1-1	TGCGCCAGCAGCCGACAGACAGGGAGTTCTGAAGCTTTCTTT	CASSRQTGSSEAFF
NA	NA	TRBV9	TRBJ2-1	TGTGCCAGCAGCGTAAGGGGGGGTGAGCAGTTCTTC	CASSVRGGEQFF
NA	NA	TRBV7-2	TRBJ1-4	TGTGCCAGCAGCTTGCAGGCAACTAATGAAAAACTGTTTTTT	CASSLQATNEKLFF
NA	NA	TRBV4-1	TRBJ1-6	TGCGCCAGCAGCCAAGATGGCAGGGCGAGTTCACCCCTCCACTTT	CASSQDGRASSPLHF
TRBD1	NA	TRBV5-1	TRBJ1-6	TGCGCCAGCAGCACTGAACCGGGACAGGGGAATTCACCCCTCCACTTT	CASSTEPGQGNSPLHF
NA	NA	TRBV5-4	TRBJ1-2	TGTGCCAGCAGCTTGGCAGCAGGGGCGACGGATGGCTACACCTTC	CASSLAAGATDGYTF
NA	NA	TRBV9	TRBJ1-4	TGTGCCAGCAGTGACCCCGAGGGAGCAACTAATGAAAAACTGTTTTTT	CASSDPEGATNEKLFF
TRBD2	NA	TRBV6-5	TRBJ2-1	TGTGCCAGCAGTTTCGGGGGGGCGGGATACAATGAGCAGTTCTTC	CASSFGGAGYNEQFF
TRBD1	NA	TRBV4-1	TRBJ1-1	TGCGCCAGCAGCCAGAGTGGACAGGGGAACACTGAAGCTTTCTTT	CASSQSGQGNTEAFF
NA	NA	TRBV19	TRBJ1-2	TGTGCCAGTAGTATAGAAGGGGGTTATGGCTACACCTTC	CASSIEGGYGYTF
TRBD2	NA	TRBV5-1	TRBJ2-3	TGCGCCAGCAGCTACTCCCCGCCGGGAGGTAGAGATACGCAGTATTTT	CASSYSPPGGRDTQYF
NA	NA	TRBV6-5	TRBJ2-2	TGTGCCAGCACTTCCAGGAACACCGGGGAGCTGTTTTTT	CASTSRNTGELFF
NA	NA	TRBV3-1/TRBV3-2	TRBJ1-2	TGTGCCAGCAGCCTGAGCATGACAGAGAACTATGGCTACACCTTC	CASSLSMTENYGYTF
TRBD1	NA	TRBV5-4	TRBJ2-3	TGTGCCAGCAGCGGCGTGGTGACAGGGGGCGAAGATACGCAGTATTTT	CASSGVVTGGEDTQYF
TRBD1	NA	TRBV3-1/TRBV3-2	TRBJ1-1	TGTGCCAGCAGCCGGGACAGAGGGCTCCTGAACACTGAAGCTTTCTTT	CASSRDRGLLNTEAFF
NA	NA	TRBV18	TRBJ1-3	TGTGCCAGCTCACCACCTACAGGGAGCTCTGGAAACACCATATATTTT	CASSPPTGSSGNTIYF
NA	NA	TRBV5-4	TRBJ2-7	TGTGCCAGCAGCGCCGACAGGTTCAGCTCCTACGAGCAGTACTTC	CASSADRFSSYEQYF
TRBD2	NA	TRBV4-1	TRBJ2-3	TGCGCCAGCACAGGGCGGGGGGCTAGCACAGATACGCAGTATTTT	CASTGRGASTDTQYF
NA	NA	TRBV27	TRBJ1-1	TGTGCCAGCAGTTGGAGAGGGTTAGAGACTGAAGCTTTCTTT	CASSWRGLETEAFF
NA	NA	TRBV4-2	TRBJ1-3	TGTGCCAGCACCCCAGCGGGGGAGGCAAACACCATATATTTT	CASTPAGEANTIYF
NA	NA	TRBV9	TRBJ1-1	TGTGCCAGCAGCACCGGACAGATGAACACTGAAGCTTTCTTT	CASSTGQMNTEAFF
TRBD1	NA	TRBV9	TRBJ1-5	TGTGCCAGCAGCGTAGGACAGGGAGGCAATCAGCCCCAGCATTTT	CASSVGQGGNQPQHF
NA	NA	TRBV5-4	TRBJ1-1	TGTGCCAGCACCGTTGGGGGCCGGAACACTGAAGCTTTCTTT	CASTVGGRNTEAFF
NA	NA	TRBV7-9	TRBJ1-2	TGTGCCAGCAGCTTAGCGGAGGGGTTCAAGGGCTACACCTTC	CASSLAEGFKGYTF
TRBD1	NA	TRBV18	TRBJ1-2	TGTGCCAGCTCACCAACCGGGACAGACTATGGCTACACCTTC	CASSPTGTDYGYTF
TRBD1	NA	TRBV9	TRBJ2-3	TGTGCCAGCAGCCTCCGGACAGGGGGCATCACAGATACGCAGTATTTT	CASSLRTGGITDTQYF
NA	NA	TRBV7-6	TRBJ1-4	TGTGCCAGCAGCTGGCCAGGGCGGTCAACTAATGAAAAACTGTTTTTT	CASSWPGRSTNEKLFF
NA	NA	TRBV18	TRBJ2-2	TGTGCCAGCTCACCACCGAACGGGGGTGACACCGGGGAGCTGTTTTTT	CASSPPNGGDTGELFF
TRBD1	once	TRBV27	TRBJ1-1	TGTGCCAGTGGACAGGGCTGGACTGAAGCTTTCTTT	CASGQGWTEAFF
TRBD1	NA	TRBV6-5	TRBJ2-3	TGTGCCAGCAGTAACACAGGGGGAGGACTGGATACGCAGTATTTT	CASSNTGGGLDTQYF
NA	many	TRBV3-1/TRBV3-2	TRBJ1-2	TGTGCCAGCAGCCCCGGTCCGGGGGGCGGCGGCTACACCTTC	CASSPGPGGGGYTF
TRBD1	once	TRBV10-3	TRBJ1-5	TGTGCCATCAGTGCGAAACAGGGGGGGGAGCCCCAGCATTTT	CAISAKQGGEPQHF